This paragraph covers one T cell receptor beta chain sequence. The CDR3 spans 15 residues. Germline lookup yields CDR1 SGDLS and CDR2 YYNGEE. Between the trimmed V and J ends, which lost 3 bases and 5 bases, there was a span of 17 bases. The data originate from a study of cytomegalovirus exposure and HLA in healthy donors. The PCR ran on 60 Vbeta and 13 Jbeta primers. Here immunoSEQ multiplex PCR was the method, and the copy in TCRdb shows in-frame clones only, minus some. The record lists 90,000 to 120,000 clones, of which the ten most abundant hold about 0.59%. V usage is TRBV9 and J usage is TRBJ2-5; TRBD2 is a possible D gene (6 bases). Sequenced input: PBMCs. This receptor was taken from a man aged 45-60 years in good health and CMV-seronegative. The CDR3 here is CASSARDSQRETQYF. CDR3 coding DNA: TGTGCCAGCAGCGCTCGGGACTCACAGCGGGAGACCCAGTACTTC.